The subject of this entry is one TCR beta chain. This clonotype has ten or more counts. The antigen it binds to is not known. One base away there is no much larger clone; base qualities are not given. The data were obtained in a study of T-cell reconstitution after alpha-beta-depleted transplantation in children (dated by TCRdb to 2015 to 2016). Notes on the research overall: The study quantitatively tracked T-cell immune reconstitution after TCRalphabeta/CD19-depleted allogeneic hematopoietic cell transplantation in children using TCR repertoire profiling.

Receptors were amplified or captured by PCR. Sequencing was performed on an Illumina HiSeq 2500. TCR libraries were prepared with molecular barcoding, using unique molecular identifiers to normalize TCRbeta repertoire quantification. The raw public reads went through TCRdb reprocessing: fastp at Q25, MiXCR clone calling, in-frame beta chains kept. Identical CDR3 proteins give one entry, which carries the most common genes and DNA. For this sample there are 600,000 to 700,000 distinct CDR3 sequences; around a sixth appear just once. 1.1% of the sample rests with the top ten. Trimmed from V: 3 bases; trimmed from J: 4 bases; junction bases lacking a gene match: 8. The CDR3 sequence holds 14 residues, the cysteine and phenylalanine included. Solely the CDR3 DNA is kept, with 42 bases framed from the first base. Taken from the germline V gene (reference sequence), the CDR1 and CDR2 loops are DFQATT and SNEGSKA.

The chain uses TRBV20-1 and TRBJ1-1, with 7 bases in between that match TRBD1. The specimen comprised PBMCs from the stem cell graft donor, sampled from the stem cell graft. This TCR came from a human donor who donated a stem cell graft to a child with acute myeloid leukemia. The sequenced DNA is TGCAGTGCTAGGGGACAGCCTCACATCACTGAAGCTTTCTTT. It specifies CSARGQPHITEAFF.